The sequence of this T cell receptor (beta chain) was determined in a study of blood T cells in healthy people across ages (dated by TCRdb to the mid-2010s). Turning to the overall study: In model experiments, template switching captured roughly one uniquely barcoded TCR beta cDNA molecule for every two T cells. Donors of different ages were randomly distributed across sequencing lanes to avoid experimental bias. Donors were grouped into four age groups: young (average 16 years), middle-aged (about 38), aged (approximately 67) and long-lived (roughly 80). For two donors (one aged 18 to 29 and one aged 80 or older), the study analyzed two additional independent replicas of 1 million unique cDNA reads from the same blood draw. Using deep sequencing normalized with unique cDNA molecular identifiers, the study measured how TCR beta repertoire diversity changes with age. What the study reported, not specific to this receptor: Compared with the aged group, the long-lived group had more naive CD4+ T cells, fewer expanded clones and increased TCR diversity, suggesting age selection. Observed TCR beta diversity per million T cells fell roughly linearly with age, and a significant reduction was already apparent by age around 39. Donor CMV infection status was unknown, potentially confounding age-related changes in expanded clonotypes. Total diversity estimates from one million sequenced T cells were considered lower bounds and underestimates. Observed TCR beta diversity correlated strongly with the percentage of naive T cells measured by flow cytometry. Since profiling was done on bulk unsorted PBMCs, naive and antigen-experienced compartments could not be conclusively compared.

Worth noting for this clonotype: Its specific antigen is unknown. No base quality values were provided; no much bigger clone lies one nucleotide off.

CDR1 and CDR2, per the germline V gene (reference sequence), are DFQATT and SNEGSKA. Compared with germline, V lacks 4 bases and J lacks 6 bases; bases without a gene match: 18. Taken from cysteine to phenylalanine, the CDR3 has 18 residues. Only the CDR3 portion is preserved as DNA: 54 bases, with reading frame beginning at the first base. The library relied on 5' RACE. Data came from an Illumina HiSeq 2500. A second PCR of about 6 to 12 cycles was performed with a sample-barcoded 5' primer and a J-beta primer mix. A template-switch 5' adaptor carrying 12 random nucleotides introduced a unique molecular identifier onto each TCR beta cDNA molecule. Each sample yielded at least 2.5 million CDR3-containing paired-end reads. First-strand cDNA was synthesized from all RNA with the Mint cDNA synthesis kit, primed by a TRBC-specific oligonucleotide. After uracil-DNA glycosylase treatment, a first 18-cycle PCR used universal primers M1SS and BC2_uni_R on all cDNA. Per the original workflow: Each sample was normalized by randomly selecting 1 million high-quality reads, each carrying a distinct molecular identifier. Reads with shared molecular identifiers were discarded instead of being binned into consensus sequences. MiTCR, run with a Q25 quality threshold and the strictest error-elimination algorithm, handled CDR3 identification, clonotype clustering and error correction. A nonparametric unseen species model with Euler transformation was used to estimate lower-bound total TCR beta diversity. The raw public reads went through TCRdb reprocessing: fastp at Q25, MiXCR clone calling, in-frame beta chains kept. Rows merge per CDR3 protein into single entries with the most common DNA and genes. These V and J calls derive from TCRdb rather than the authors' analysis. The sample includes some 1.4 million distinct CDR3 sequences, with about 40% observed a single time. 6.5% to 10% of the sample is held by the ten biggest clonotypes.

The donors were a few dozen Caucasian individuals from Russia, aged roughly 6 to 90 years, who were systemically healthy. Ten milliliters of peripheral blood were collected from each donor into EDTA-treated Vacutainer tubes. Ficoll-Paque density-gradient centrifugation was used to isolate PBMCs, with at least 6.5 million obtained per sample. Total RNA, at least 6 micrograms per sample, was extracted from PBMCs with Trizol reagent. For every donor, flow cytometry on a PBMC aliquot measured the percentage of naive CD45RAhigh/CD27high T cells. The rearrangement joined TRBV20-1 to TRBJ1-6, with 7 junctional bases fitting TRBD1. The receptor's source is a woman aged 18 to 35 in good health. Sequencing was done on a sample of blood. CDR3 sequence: CSAKRSIGTAYFNSPLHF. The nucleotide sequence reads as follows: TGCAGTGCTAAAAGGTCTATAGGGACAGCCTATTTTAATTCACCCCTCCACTTT.